This entry lists 9 T cell receptor beta chains sequenced from one sample in a study of T cell repertoires in cytomegalovirus infection (dated by TCRdb to between 2018 and 2021). For these TCRs, the target antigens are not known. The meaning of the sample's treatment or condition label: in vitro stimulation with specific CMV peptide epitopes to enrich CMV-specific T cells. The sequencing machine was an Illumina HiSeq 1500. The public reads were run again by TCRdb, first through fastp at Q25 and then through MiXCR, and only productive beta chains were kept. Every entry covers one CDR3 protein and lists the most common genes and DNA from its rows. Across this sample there are around 78,000 distinct CDR3 sequences, with roughly 37% seen only once. Approximately 93% of the sample lies in the top ten. The material sequenced was CD8+ T cells from cultured PBMCs, taken from culture after CMV antigen stimulation. The source of these receptors is a human donor in good health (CMV status not recorded). Some clones in this sample may be carry-over from other donors' samples.

The J gene is TRBJ1-2, the V gene TRBV4-1; D gene uncertain. The ends were cut back, 3 bases at V and 3 bases at J, with 11 bases in the middle. CDR3 size: 14 residues. The V gene's germline CDR1 is MGHRA and CDR2 YSYEKL. The CDR3 DNA follows: TGCGCCAGCAGCCACTACAGCGTAGACTATGGCTACACCTTC. This sequence encodes CASSHYSVDYGYTF.

This clonotype was observed a handful of times. The V call is TRBV9, the J call TRBJ1-1; D call uncertain. Germline lookup yields CDR1 SGDLS and CDR2 YYNGEE. Trimming took 1 base from V and 1 from J, leaving 11 bases between them. The CDR3 sequence is 15 residues long. CDR3 nucleotide sequence: TGTGCCAGCAGCGTAACCCCAGACTCGAACACTGAAGCTTTCTTT. It translates to CASSVTPDSNTEAFF.

The chain combines TRBV7-2 with TRBJ2-3; 13 bases are a match to TRBD2. This CDR3 comprises 21 residues. Unmatched junction bases numbered 16, after V lost 3 bases and J lost 1 base. Germline V gene lookup returns CDR1 SGHTA and CDR2 FQGNSA. The CDR3 sequence is CASSFRLAGGPTGVGTDTQYF. In DNA form, the CDR3 reads TGTGCCAGCAGCTTCCGACTAGCGGGGGGCCCAACGGGAGTAGGCACAGATACGCAGTATTTT. Filled out from reference TRBV7-2 and TRBJ2-3, the complete variable domain reads GAGVSQSPSNKVTEKGKDVELRCDPISGHTALYWYRQSLGQGLEFLIYFQGNSAPDKSGLPSDRFSAERTGGSVSTLTIQRTQQEDSAVYLCASSFRLAGGPTGVGTDTQYFGPGTRLTVL.

This clonotype turned up a few times. The genes are TRBV7-2 and TRBJ2-2; D is undetermined. CDR1 and CDR2 (germline): SGHTA, FQGNSA. This CDR3 is 14 amino acids long. V gave up 2 bases and J gave up 7 bases, with 11 bases separating them. The CDR3 loop is CASSLLGGFGELFF. The CDR3 bases are TGTGCCAGCAGCTTATTAGGCGGTTTCGGGGAGCTGTTTTTT.

This clonotype was counted only a few times. The rearrangement joins TRBV7-3 to TRBJ1-1; perhaps TRBD1 as D (5 bases). Trimming removed 5 bases at V and 8 bases at J, with 15 bases between. Per the germline V gene, CDR1 is SGHTA and CDR2 is FQGTGA. The CDR3 is 13 amino acids. Written as DNA, the CDR3 is TGTGCCAGCAGCCCACTGGGACCCTCCGAAGCTTTCTTT. Amino acids: CASSPLGPSEAFF.

This clonotype has only a few counts. V gene TRBV28 combines with J gene TRBJ2-5; D unresolved. V gave up 3 bases and J gave up 3 bases, with 8 bases separating them. Per the germline V gene, CDR1 is MDHEN and CDR2 is SYDVKM. CDR3 length: 13 amino acids. This chain's CDR3 is CASSFLTEETQYF. The CDR3 DNA reads as TGTGCCAGCAGTTTTTTAACAGAAGAGACCCAGTACTTC.

This clonotype came up many times. This rearrangement joins TRBV4-1 to TRBJ2-5, with 9 bases matching TRBD2. Trimming at V came to 3 bases and at J to 2 bases, leaving 7 bases not matched to a gene. The CDR3 runs 16 residues. Germline values: CDR1 MGHRA, CDR2 YSYEKL. The chain's CDR3 is CASSQVAGVGQETQYF. The CDR3 DNA reads TGCGCCAGCAGCCAGGTAGCGGGGGTAGGACAAGAGACCCAGTACTTC.

This clonotype has more than one count but fewer than ten. V usage is TRBV27 and J usage is TRBJ2-5; no reliable D call. The CDR3 spans 16 residues. CDR1 is MNHEY and CDR2 is SMNVEV in the germline V gene (reference sequence). V lost 2 bases to trimming and J lost 0 bases, with 13 bases between them. CDR3 in DNA: TGTGCCAGCAGTTTAACGGGCGGAATATACCAAGAGACCCAGTACTTC. This encodes CASSLTGGIYQETQYF.

This clonotype was seen only a few times. This chain links TRBV7-9 with TRBJ1-4; D unresolved. The V gene's germline CDR1 is SEHNR and CDR2 FQNEAQ (reference sequence). The CDR3 is 15 residues long. The V gene lost 4 bases and the J gene lost 8 bases, with 17 bases spanning the gap. The CDR3, as DNA: TGTGCCAGCAGCTCTCCCGGACTTTTGTGGGAAAAACTGTTTTTT. Amino acids: CASSSPGLLWEKLFF.